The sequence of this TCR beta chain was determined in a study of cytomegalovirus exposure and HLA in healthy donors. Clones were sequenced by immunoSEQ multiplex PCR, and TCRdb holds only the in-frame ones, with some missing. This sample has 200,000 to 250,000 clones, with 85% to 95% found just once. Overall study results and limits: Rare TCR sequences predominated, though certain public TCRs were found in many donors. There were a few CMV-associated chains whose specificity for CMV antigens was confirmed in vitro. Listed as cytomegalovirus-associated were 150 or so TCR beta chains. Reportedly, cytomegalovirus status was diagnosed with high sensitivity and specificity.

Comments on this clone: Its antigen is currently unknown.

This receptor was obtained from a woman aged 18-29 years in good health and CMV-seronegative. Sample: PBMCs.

The CDR3 spells CASSEGLGTNEKLFF. The CDR3 coding sequence is TGTGCCAGCAGTGAAGGACTGGGAACTAATGAAAAACTGTTTTTT. V usage is TRBV2 and J usage is TRBJ1-4; D unclear. With 1 base removed from V and 1 base from J, the gap between germline ends came to 7 bases. Germline CDR1 is SNHLY and CDR2 is FYNNEI. The CDR3 is made up of 15 amino acids.